The text below deals with one T cell receptor (beta chain). Generated by immunoSEQ multiplex PCR, the TCRdb table keeps only in-frame clones and is missing some. The repertoire holds 350,000 to 450,000 clones, with 80% to 90% as singletons. As to treatment: around 19 received Ad26.COV2.S at low or high dose, single or two shots; roughly five received placebo; per-sample allocation not given. Sampling occurred on day 63 after the first vaccine or placebo injection. This sample was taken from a study of Ad26.COV2.S vaccination and SARS-CoV-2 variants. The CDR3 runs 14 residues. Per germline, CDR1 SEHNR and CDR2 FQNEAQ (reference sequence). V lost 0 bases and J lost 0, with 4 bases in between.

J is TRBJ2-3 and V is TRBV7-9; D unclear. This TCR was sampled from a person aged 18 to 65 who received the Ad26.COV2.S COVID-19 vaccine or a placebo. Sample: peripheral blood, taken in a trial of Ad26.COV2.S vaccine versus placebo. The CDR3 spells CASSLALSTDTQYF. The CDR3 DNA reads TGTGCCAGCAGCTTAGCTCTTAGCACAGATACGCAGTATTTT.